Following are 27 T cell receptor beta chains from one sample sequenced in a study of beta chain features in type 1 diabetes. Study-level results: People with Type 1 diabetes carried modestly yet significantly shorter TCRB CDR3s in all four CD4+ subsets.

The sequenced template was cDNA made from the entire isolated RNA. The repertoire was sequenced with immunoSEQ multiplex PCR; TCRdb's copy has only in-frame clones and lacks some. This table holds around 240,000 clones, roughly 17% found once. The antigens of these receptors remain unknown. The source material was naive CD4+ T cells from blood. The receptors were gathered from a man aged 25 to 40 with type 1 diabetes.

The chain carries TRBV14 and TRBJ1-1, with D unclear. The CDR3 loop spans 13 amino acids. The V gene lost 4 bases and the J gene lost 0 bases, with 6 bases spanning the gap. In germline, CDR1 is SGHDN, CDR2 FVKESK. The CDR3, as DNA: TGTGCCAGCAGCCTTAACGTGAACACTGAAGCTTTCTTT. Translated, it gives CASSLNVNTEAFF.

There are a few counts of this clone. V is TRBV9 and J is TRBJ2-1; D is uncertain. CDR3 length equals 13 residues. The germline V gene encodes CDR1 SGDLS and CDR2 YYNGEE. Trimming pared 0 bases from V and 5 bases from J, leaving 6 bases between. This CDR3 reads CASSVVGNNEQFF. The CDR3 DNA is TGTGCCAGCAGCGTAGTGGGGAACAATGAGCAGTTCTTC.

The chain links TRBV7-9 to TRBJ1-5, with D unresolved. The CDR3 is 13 residues long. V was trimmed by 5 bases and J by 5 bases, leaving 10 bases between them. CDR1 and CDR2 (germline): SEHNR, FQNEAQ (reference sequence). CDR3 loop: CASSITWDQPQHF. CDR3 nucleotides: TGTGCCAGCAGCATAACTTGGGATCAGCCCCAGCATTTT.

The table lists this clone with a few counts. The V call is TRBV7-2, the J call TRBJ2-3; D is perhaps TRBD1 (5 bases). Trimming stripped 3 bases from V and 4 bases from J, with 8 bases between. The CDR3 has 13 residues. The germline CDR1 and CDR2 sequences are SGHTA and FQGNSA. DNA of the CDR3: TGTGCCAGCAGCTTCAAGGGGTCAGATACGCAGTATTTT. Translation gives CASSFKGSDTQYF.

The sample holds a few counts of this clone. The rearrangement uses TRBV30 and TRBJ2-1; 9 nucleotides line up with TRBD2. Germline V gene sequence: CDR1 GTSNPN, CDR2 SVGIG (reference sequence). Germline trimming cut 4 bases from V and 7 bases from J; bases unmatched to any gene: 8. The CDR3 totals 14 residues. The CDR3 region is CAWIRAGGGNEQFF. DNA for the CDR3: TGTGCCTGGATACGTGCGGGAGGGGGGAATGAGCAGTTCTTC.

The chain employs TRBV2 and TRBJ2-4; D call uncertain. Germline values: CDR1 SNHLY, CDR2 FYNNEI. This CDR3 region has 15 residues. The V and J ends lost 1 base and 6 bases respectively, with 13 bases between them. The CDR3, as DNA: TGTGCCAGCAGTGAAGGGCCAAGAGCTATAAACATTCAGTACTTC. Its protein product is CASSEGPRAINIQYF.

In this sample, this clone turned up a few times. The chain employs TRBV30 and TRBJ1-4, with a weak D call TRBD1 (5 bases). Germline CDR1 GTSNPN, CDR2 SVGIG (reference sequence). The V end lost 3 bases, the J end lost 6 bases, and 14 bases lay between the germline ends. The CDR3 consists of 14 residues. CDR3 DNA sequence: TGTGCCTGGAGGTCAGGGCCCGGGGATGAAAAACTGTTTTTT. Translated, it gives CAWRSGPGDEKLFF. The full variable domain, with the rest looked up from reference TRBV30 and TRBJ1-4, is SQTIHQWPATLVQPVGSPLSLECTVEGTSNPNLYWYRQAAGRGLQLLFYSVGIGQISSEVPQNLSASRPQDRQFILSSKKLLLSDSGFYLCAWRSGPGDEKLFFGSGTQLSVL.

This chain uses TRBV9 with TRBJ2-7; 9 bases line up with TRBD2. Germline CDR1 reads SGDLS; CDR2 reads YYNGEE. The V segment lost 2 bases and the J segment 4 bases; nucleotides outside the gene matches: 7. The CDR3 contains 15 residues. The CDR3: CASSVRSSGTYEQYF. CDR3 sequence (DNA): TGTGCCAGCAGCGTCCGTTCTAGCGGGACGTACGAGCAGTACTTC. Full variable domain (missing parts from reference TRBV9 and TRBJ2-7): DSGVTQTPKHLITATGQRVTLRCSPRSGDLSVYWYQQSLDQGLQFLIQYYNGEERAKGNILERFSAQQFPDLHSELNLSSLELGDSALYFCASSVRSSGTYEQYFGPGTRLTVT.

This clone was picked up a small number of times. The sample has other DNA sequences that encode this CDR3 too. The CDR3 sequence: CSVGGLSYEQYF. The CDR3 DNA reads TGCAGCGTTGGAGGGCTCTCCTACGAGCAGTACTTC. The chain carries TRBV29-1 and TRBJ2-7; tentatively, D is TRBD2 (5 bases). V was clipped by 4 bases and J by 0 bases, with 7 bases between them. The CDR3 has 12 residues. CDR1 SQVTM and CDR2 ANQGSEA come from the germline V gene.

This clone showed up just a few times. This chain links TRBV25-1 with TRBJ2-7; D remains ambiguous. The V and J ends lost 2 bases and 3 bases respectively, with 5 bases between them. Germline CDR1 and CDR2: MGHDK and SYGVNS. This CDR3 comprises 12 residues. For the CDR3, the DNA is TGTGCCAGCAGTGAACAAAACTACGAGCAGTACTTC. As protein: CASSEQNYEQYF.

This clone came up a few times. The J gene is TRBJ2-4, the V gene TRBV27, with D possibly TRBD2 on 5 matching bases. The germline V gene encodes CDR1 MNHEY and CDR2 SMNVEV (reference sequence). The CDR3 extends over 16 amino acids. With 8 bases removed from V and 3 bases from J, the gap between germline ends came to 20 bases. CDR3 DNA sequence: TGTGCCAGCCGGAGAGGGTACTCCCGAGACAAAAACATTCAGTACTTC. Its protein product is CASRRGYSRDKNIQYF.

A remark on this clone: Distinct nucleotide sequences in the sample also encode this CDR3. The chain carries TRBV29-1 and TRBJ1-1, with TRBD1 identical over 9 bases. CDR3 size: 12 residues. Germline CDR1 SQVTM, CDR2 ANQGSEA. J lost 4 bases, V lost 6 bases, and 3 bases had no gene match. The CDR3 DNA follows: TGCAGCGTCGGACAGGGGCGCACTGAAGCTTTCTTT. Amino acids: CSVGQGRTEAFF.

The V call is TRBV7-2, the J call TRBJ2-4, with D perhaps being TRBD1 or TRBD2 (5 bases each). The CDR3 extends over 17 amino acids. Germline V CDR1 and CDR2: SGHTA, FQGNSA. V was trimmed by 5 bases and J by 2 bases, leaving 19 bases between them. The CDR3 DNA reads TGTGCCAGCAGCCATGTTGCCGGGGACCCTTCCAAAAACATTCAGTACTTC. Encoded protein: CASSHVAGDPSKNIQYF.

The chain combines TRBV9 with TRBJ1-2; 8 nucleotides line up with TRBD1. V lost 2 bases to trimming and J lost 0 bases; unmatched junction nucleotides: 3. CDR1 and CDR2 (germline): SGDLS, YYNGEE. The CDR3 sequence is 15 residues long. CDR3 bases: TGTGCCAGCAGCGTCGGGGGACAGGCTAACTATGGCTACACCTTC. The encoded protein is CASSVGGQANYGYTF.

This clone appeared a few times. The chain recombines TRBV30 with TRBJ2-1, with TRBD1 identical over 7 bases. V shed 2 bases and J 6 bases; nucleotides not matched to a gene: 16. CDR3 length: 17 amino acids. The germline V gene has CDR1 GTSNPN and CDR2 SVGIG (reference sequence). The CDR3 loop reads CAWSPPGTVFGINEQFF. CDR3 sequence (DNA): TGTGCCTGGAGTCCCCCTGGGACAGTCTTTGGGATCAATGAGCAGTTCTTC.

The chain combines TRBV7-2 with TRBJ2-7, with D possibly TRBD1 on 5 matching bases. The germline CDR1 and CDR2 sequences are SGHTA and FQGNSA. V was pared by 2 bases and J by 1 base, with 9 bases between. CDR3 length: 14 amino acids. CDR3 bases: TGTGCCAGCAGCTTACAGGGTCCGTCCTACGAGCAGTACTTC. Amino acids: CASSLQGPSYEQYF.

The chain is built from TRBV25-1 and TRBJ2-7; no definite D call. Deletions cut 7 bases from V and 2 bases from J, with 15 bases between. CDR3 length: 14 residues. Germline CDR1 is MGHDK and CDR2 is SYGVNS. The CDR3 here is CASNMGDGTYEQYF. The CDR3 DNA sequence: TGTGCCAGCAATATGGGTGACGGTACCTACGAGCAGTACTTC.

This clone has more than one count but fewer than ten. The chain joins TRBV30 to TRBJ2-1; D not resolved. CDR1 and CDR2 from the germline V gene are GTSNPN and SVGIG (reference sequence). V was clipped by 4 bases and J by 5 bases, with 12 bases between them. This CDR3 is built from 13 residues. The CDR3 sequence: CAWTLIFNNEQFF. CDR3 nucleotide sequence: TGTGCCTGGACCCTCATCTTTAACAATGAGCAGTTCTTC.

A single count supports this clone. CDR3 nucleotide sequence: TGTGCCAGCAGTTCCCTCCTGGGGGCTTTCTTT. This gives the protein CASSSLLGAFF. This chain joins TRBV28 and TRBJ1-1; no reliable D call. Looked up from germline, CDR1 is MDHEN and CDR2 is SYDVKM. This CDR3 has 11 amino acids. V lost 4 bases, J lost 11 bases, and 11 bases lay in between.

The CDR3 DNA is TGCGCCAGCAGCCAAGTACAGAACAATGAGCAGTTCTTC. Protein sequence: CASSQVQNNEQFF. This chain uses TRBV4-1 with TRBJ2-1; D is unresolved. The CDR3 contains 13 residues. V was shortened by 1 base and J by 5 bases, with 6 bases between the two germline ends. Germline assignment: CDR1 MGHRA and CDR2 YSYEKL.

Points on this clone: At one end, the junction sequence differs from germline, possibly due to a read error. The rearrangement joins TRBV7-9 to TRBJ2-1; D might be TRBD2 (6 bases). This CDR3 has 12 residues. CDR1 and CDR2 from the germline V gene are SEHNR and FQNEAQ (reference sequence). CDR3 sequence reads: CASSSEDGRGLF. The CDR3 DNA sequence: TGTGCCAGCAGCTCAGAGGACGGGAGAGGGCTCTTC.

The genes are TRBV9 and TRBJ2-1; no definite D call. Per the germline V gene, CDR1 is SGDLS and CDR2 is YYNGEE. V lost 0 bases and J lost 2, with 9 bases in between. The CDR3 has 15 residues. In DNA, the CDR3 is TGTGCCAGCAGCGTAGATGACGGAACCTACAATGAGCAGTTCTTC. Protein sequence: CASSVDDGTYNEQFF.

This chain links TRBV30 with TRBJ2-7; 8 bases align to TRBD1. After removal of 8 bases from V and 2 bases from J, the junction contained 8 bases not matched to a gene. The CDR3 sequence is 13 residues long. CDR1 is GTSNPN, CDR2 SVGIG, per germline (reference sequence). As DNA, the CDR3 is TGTGCCGGGAACAGGGGGAGTACCTACGAGCAGTACTTC. Its protein product is CAGNRGSTYEQYF.

This clone was observed a few times. V and J are TRBV29-1 and TRBJ2-1, with D maybe TRBD1 (6 bases). V was pared by 7 bases and J by 4 bases, with 23 bases between. The CDR3 is 16 amino acids. CDR1 is SQVTM, CDR2 ANQGSEA, per germline. As DNA, the CDR3 is TGCAGCGCACTTCCCCAGGGGCAGGGAGTATACAATGAGCAGTTCTTC. Translation gives CSALPQGQGVYNEQFF.

The genes are TRBV29-1 and TRBJ2-2, with 12 bases fitting TRBD1. CDR3 length: 14 residues. Germline V gene data show CDR1 as SQVTM and CDR2 as ANQGSEA. Losses at the gene ends were 6 bases for V and 6 bases for J; bases not matched to a gene: 5. The CDR3 is CSVSGTGGPGELFF. CDR3 nucleotide sequence: TGCAGCGTATCTGGGACAGGGGGCCCCGGGGAGCTGTTTTTT.

This rearrangement joins TRBV11-1 to TRBJ2-2, with no clear D. V lost 1 base, J lost 0 bases, and 6 bases lay in between. The CDR3 spans 15 residues. Germline V gene data show CDR1 as SGHAT and CDR2 as FQDESV (reference sequence). CDR3 sequence: CASSLGTANTGELFF. The CDR3 bases are TGTGCCAGCAGCTTAGGGACGGCGAACACCGGGGAGCTGTTTTTT.

This clone appeared a few times. This chain joins TRBV19 and TRBJ2-6; TRBD1 aligns across 9 bases. Germline V lookup: CDR1 LNHDA, CDR2 SQIVND (reference sequence). There are 17 residues in the CDR3. V lost 7 bases to trimming and J lost 2 bases; unmatched junction nucleotides: 9. In nucleotides, the CDR3 is TGTGCCAGTACTCCGGGACAGGGCCGAGCTGGGGCCAACGTCCTGACTTTC. Translated, it gives CASTPGQGRAGANVLTF.